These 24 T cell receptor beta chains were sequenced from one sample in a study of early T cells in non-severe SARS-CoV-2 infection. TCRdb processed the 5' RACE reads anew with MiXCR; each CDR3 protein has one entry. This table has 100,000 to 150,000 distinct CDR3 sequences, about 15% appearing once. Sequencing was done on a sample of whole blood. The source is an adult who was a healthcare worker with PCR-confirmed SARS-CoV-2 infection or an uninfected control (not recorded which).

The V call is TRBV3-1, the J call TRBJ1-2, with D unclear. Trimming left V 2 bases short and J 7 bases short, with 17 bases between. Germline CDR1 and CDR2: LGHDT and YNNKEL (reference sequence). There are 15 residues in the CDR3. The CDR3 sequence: CASSQLGTLSAGYTF. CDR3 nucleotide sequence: TGTGCCAGCAGCCAATTGGGTACCCTTTCTGCTGGCTACACCTTC.

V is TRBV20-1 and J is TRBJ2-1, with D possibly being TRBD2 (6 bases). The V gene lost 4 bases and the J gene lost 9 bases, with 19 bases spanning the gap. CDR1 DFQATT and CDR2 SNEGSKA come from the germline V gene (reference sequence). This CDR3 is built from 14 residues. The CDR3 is CSATSGGRGGEQFF. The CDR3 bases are TGCAGTGCTACCTCCGGGGGAAGAGGAGGTGAGCAGTTCTTC.

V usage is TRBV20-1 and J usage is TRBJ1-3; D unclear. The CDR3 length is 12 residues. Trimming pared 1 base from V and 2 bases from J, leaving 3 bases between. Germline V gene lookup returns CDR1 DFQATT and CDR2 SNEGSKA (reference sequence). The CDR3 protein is CSARGPGNTIYF. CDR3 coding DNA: TGCAGTGCTAGAGGTCCTGGAAACACCATATATTTT.

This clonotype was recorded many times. The CDR3: CASYDLTPGYGYTF. CDR3 DNA sequence: TGTGCCAGCTACGACCTCACTCCGGGATATGGCTACACCTTC. The rearrangement uses TRBV2 and TRBJ1-2; D unclear. The germline CDR1 and CDR2 sequences are SNHLY and FYNNEI. V was trimmed by 8 bases and J by 5 bases, leaving 18 bases between them. The CDR3 consists of 14 residues.

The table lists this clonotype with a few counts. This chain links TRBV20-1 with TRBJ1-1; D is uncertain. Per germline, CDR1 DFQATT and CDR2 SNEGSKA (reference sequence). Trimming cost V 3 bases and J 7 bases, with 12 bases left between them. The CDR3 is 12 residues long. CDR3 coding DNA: TGCAGTGCTAGGCTTCCGGGTGTTGAAGCTTTCTTT. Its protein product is CSARLPGVEAFF.

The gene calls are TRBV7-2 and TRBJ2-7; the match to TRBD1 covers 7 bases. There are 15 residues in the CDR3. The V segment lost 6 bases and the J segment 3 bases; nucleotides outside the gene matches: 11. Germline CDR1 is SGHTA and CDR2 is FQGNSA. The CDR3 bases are TGTGCCAGCAGTCTAGGCCGGGACAGACACTACGAGCAGTACTTC. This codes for CASSLGRDRHYEQYF.

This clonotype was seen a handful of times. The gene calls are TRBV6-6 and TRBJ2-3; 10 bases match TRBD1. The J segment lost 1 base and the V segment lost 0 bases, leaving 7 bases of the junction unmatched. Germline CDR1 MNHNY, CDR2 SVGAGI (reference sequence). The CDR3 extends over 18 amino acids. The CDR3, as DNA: TGTGCCAGCAGTTACTCGGGCTCGACAGGGGGCCGCACAGATACGCAGTATTTT. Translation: CASSYSGSTGGRTDTQYF.

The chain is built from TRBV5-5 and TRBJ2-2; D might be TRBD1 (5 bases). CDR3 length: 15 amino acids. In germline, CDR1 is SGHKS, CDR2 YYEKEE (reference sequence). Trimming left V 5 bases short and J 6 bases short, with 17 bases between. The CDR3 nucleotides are TGTGCCAGCAGTCCCACCCTCAGGGCGGCCGGGGAGCTGTTTTTT. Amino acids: CASSPTLRAAGELFF.

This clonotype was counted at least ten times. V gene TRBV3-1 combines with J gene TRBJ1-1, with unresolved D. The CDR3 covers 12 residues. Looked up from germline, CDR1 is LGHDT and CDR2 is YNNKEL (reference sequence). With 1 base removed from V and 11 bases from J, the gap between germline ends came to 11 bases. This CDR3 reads CASSQGSEAAFF. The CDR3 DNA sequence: TGTGCCAGCAGCCAAGGTTCTGAAGCGGCTTTCTTT.

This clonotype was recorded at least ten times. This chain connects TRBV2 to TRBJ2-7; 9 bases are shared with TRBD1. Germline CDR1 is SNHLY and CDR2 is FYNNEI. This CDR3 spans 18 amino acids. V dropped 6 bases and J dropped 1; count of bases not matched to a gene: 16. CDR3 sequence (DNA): TGTGCCAGCAGACCATCAGGACAGGGGACATCTGGGTCCTACGAGCAGTACTTC. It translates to CASRPSGQGTSGSYEQYF.

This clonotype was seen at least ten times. CDR3 nucleotide sequence: TGTGCCAGCAGCAACCGGGACAGGCGTTCACCCCTCCACTTT. Translating it yields CASSNRDRRSPLHF. The genes are TRBV3-1 and TRBJ1-6; the match to TRBD1 covers 8 bases. Germline CDR1 and CDR2: LGHDT and YNNKEL (reference sequence). Unmatched junction bases numbered 6, after V lost 5 bases and J lost 9 bases. The CDR3 is 14 residues long.

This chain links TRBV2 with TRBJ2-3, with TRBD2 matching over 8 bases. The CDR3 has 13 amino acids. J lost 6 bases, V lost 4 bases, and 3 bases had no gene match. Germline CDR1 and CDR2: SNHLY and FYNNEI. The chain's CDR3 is CASSAGGLDTQYF. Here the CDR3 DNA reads TGTGCCAGCAGTGCGGGGGGGTTGGATACGCAGTATTTT.

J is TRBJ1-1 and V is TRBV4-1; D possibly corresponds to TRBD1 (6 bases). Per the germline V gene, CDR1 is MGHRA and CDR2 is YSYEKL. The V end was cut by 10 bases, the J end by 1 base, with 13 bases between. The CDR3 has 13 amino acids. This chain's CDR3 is CATSGTRNTEAFF. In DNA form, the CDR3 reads TGCGCCACCTCCGGGACAAGGAACACTGAAGCTTTCTTT.

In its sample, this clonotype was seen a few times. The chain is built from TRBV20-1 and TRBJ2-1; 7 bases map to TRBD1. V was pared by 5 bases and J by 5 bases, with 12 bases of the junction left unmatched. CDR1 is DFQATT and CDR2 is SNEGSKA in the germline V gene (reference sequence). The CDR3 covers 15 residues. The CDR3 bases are TGCAGTGCTTACGAAACCGGGACAGCTAACAATGAGCAGTTCTTC. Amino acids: CSAYETGTANNEQFF.

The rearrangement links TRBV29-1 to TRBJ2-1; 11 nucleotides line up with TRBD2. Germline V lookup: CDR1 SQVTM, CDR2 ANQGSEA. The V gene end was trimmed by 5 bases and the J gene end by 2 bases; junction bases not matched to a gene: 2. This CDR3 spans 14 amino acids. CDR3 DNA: TGCAGCGTTCTAGCGGGGGGACCCTACAATGAGCAGTTCTTC. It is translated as CSVLAGGPYNEQFF.

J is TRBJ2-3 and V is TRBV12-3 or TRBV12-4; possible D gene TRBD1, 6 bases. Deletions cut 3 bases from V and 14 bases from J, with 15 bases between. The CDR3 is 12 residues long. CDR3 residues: CASSFGGTFWYF. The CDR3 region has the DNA TGTGCCAGCAGTTTCGGTGGGACATTTTGGTATTTT.

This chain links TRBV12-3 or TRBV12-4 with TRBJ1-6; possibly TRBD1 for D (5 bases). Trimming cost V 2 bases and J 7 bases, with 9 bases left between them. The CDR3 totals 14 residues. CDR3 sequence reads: CASSLRGGNSPLHF. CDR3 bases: TGTGCCAGCAGTTTAAGGGGAGGGAATTCACCCCTCCACTTT.

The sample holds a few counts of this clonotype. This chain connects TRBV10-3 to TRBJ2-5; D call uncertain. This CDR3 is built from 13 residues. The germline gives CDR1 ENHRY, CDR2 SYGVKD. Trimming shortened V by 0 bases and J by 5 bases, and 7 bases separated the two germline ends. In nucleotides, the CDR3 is TGTGCCATCAGTGAGTCTCTTGGTGAGACCCAGTACTTC. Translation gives CAISESLGETQYF.

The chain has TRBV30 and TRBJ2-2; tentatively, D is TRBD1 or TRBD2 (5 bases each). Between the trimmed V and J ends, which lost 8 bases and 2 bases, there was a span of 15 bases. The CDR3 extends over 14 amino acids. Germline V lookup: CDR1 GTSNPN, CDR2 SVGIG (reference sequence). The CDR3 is CAGPRDANTGELFF. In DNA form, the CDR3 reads TGTGCCGGACCCCGGGACGCCAACACCGGGGAGCTGTTTTTT.

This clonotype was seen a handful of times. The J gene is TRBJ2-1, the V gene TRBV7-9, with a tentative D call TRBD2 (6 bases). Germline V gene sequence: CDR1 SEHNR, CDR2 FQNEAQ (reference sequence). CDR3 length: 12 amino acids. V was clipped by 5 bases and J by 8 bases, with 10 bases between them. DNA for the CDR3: TGTGCCAGCAGCCCGGCGGGATATGAGCAGTTCTTC. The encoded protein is CASSPAGYEQFF.

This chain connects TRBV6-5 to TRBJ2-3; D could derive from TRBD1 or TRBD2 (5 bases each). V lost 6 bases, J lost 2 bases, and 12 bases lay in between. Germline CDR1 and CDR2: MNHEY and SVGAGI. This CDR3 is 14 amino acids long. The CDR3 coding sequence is TGTGCCAGCAGCCCGGGACGGCCCACAGATACGCAGTATTTT. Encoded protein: CASSPGRPTDTQYF.

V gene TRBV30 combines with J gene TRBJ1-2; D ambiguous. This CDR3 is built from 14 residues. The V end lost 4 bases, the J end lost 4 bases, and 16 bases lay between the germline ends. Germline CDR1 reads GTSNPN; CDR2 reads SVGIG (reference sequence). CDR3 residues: CAWIKPHPIYGYTF. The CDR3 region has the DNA TGTGCCTGGATCAAGCCCCACCCCATCTATGGCTACACCTTC.

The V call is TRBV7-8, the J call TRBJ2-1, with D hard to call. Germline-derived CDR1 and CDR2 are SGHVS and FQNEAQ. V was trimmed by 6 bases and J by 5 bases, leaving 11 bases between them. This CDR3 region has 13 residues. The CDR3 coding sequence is TGTGCCAGCAGGATAGCTGCGGACAATGAGCAGTTCTTC. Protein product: CASRIAADNEQFF.

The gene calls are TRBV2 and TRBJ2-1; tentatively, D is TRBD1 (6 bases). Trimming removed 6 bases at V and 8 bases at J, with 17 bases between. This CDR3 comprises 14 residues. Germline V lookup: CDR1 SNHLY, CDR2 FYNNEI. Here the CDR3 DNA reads TGTGCCAGCAGAGATGGACAGTGGACAGATGAGCAGTTCTTC. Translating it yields CASRDGQWTDEQFF.